This TCR beta chain was sequenced in a study of T cell clonality in common variable immunodeficiency. Study-level results: Compared with healthy controls, CVID subjects showed increased TCRbeta clonality, mostly in about a third.

The repertoire was sequenced with immunoSEQ multiplex PCR; TCRdb's copy has only in-frame clones and lacks some. This sample comprises about 37,000 clones, none seen once only. This clone was picked up many times. Its antigen is still unknown. With the read ending 3 residues before the CDR3 end, the germline J gene is used to fill in that end. Heparinized whole blood, about 4.5 to 9 ml, came from each donor. Germline assignment: CDR1 SGHTA and CDR2 FQGTGA. Germline trimming cut 5 bases from V and 4 bases from J; bases unmatched to any gene: 7. This CDR3 has 17 amino acids. The sequence derives from a person aged 18 to 69 in good health. Sequenced input: peripheral blood mononuclear cells. The genes are TRBV7-3 and TRBJ2-3, with 15 bases matching TRBD2. The sequenced part of the CDR3 DNA is TGTGCCAGCAGCCCGGGACTAGCGGGAGGTTCGGCAGATACG. Encoded protein: CASSPGLAGGSADT. The CDR3 reads in full as CASSPGLAGGSADTQYF.